Listed below are T cell receptor beta chains from one sample, sequenced in a study of T cell changes during pregnancy in multiple sclerosis. TCRdb keeps only in-frame clones here, not all; method: immunoSEQ multiplex PCR. The table includes tens of thousands of clones, about nine tenths detected once. This material consisted of CD8+ T cells from peripheral blood mononuclear cells, taken before pregnancy. These TCRs come from a female donor with multiple sclerosis, enrolled in a pregnancy study. The CDR3 runs from the conserved cysteine through the conserved F or W. D genes are given only for firm matches. The size of a clone is reported for some rows only, either as once, few or many, or as a class for expanded clones.

v_call	cdr3_length	clone_size	d_call	j_call	cdr3_aa	cdr3_nt
TRBV7-2	10	NA	NA	TRBJ2-7	CASSLVEQYF	TGTGCCAGCAGCTTAGTAGAGCAGTACTTC
TRBV7-2	12	NA	NA	TRBJ1-1	CASSLGATEAFF	TGTGCCAGCAGCTTAGGGGCCACTGAAGCTTTCTTT
TRBV2	16	NA	TRBD1	TRBJ2-2	CASSETGDRYTGELFF	TGTGCCAGCAGTGAGACTGGGGACAGGTACACCGGGGAGCTGTTTTTT
TRBV29-1	14	NA	TRBD1	TRBJ1-6	CSVLTGEPNSPLHF	TGCAGCGTGTTGACAGGGGAGCCGAATTCACCCCTCCACTTT
TRBV6-4	15	NA	NA	TRBJ2-2	CASSDRSRDTGELFF	TGTGCCAGCAGTGACAGGTCCAGGGACACCGGGGAGCTGTTTTTT
TRBV4-1	16	NA	NA	TRBJ1-3	CASSPGDTDSGNTIYF	TGCGCCAGCAGCCCAGGGGACACCGACTCTGGAAACACCATATATTTT
TRBV6-6	13	NA	NA	TRBJ2-7	CASSPLTDYEQYF	TGTGCCAGCAGCCCCCTGACAGACTACGAGCAGTACTTC
TRBV10-3	16	once	NA	TRBJ2-3	CAITQLEGARTDTQYF	TGTGCCATCACTCAACTCGAAGGGGCCCGCACAGATACGCAGTATTTT
TRBV5-8	14	NA	TRBD1	TRBJ2-4	CASSLDQGVYIQYF	TGTGCCAGCAGCTTGGACCAGGGGGTGTACATTCAGTACTTC
TRBV7-2	15	NA	NA	TRBJ1-5	CASSVREGGNQPQHF	TGTGCCAGCAGCGTCAGGGAAGGGGGCAATCAGCCCCAGCATTTT
TRBV6-5	14	NA	TRBD1	TRBJ1-2	CASSPGQGNYGYTF	TGTGCCAGCAGTCCGGGACAGGGGAACTATGGCTACACCTTC
TRBV28	17	once	TRBD1	TRBJ1-4	CASLDDRGHRFVEKLFF	TGTGCCAGCTTGGATGACAGGGGGCATCGTTTCGTGGAAAAACTGTTTTTT
TRBV7-9	17	NA	TRBD2	TRBJ2-4	CASSPDTSDLAKNIQYF	TGTGCCAGCAGCCCCGATACTAGCGACCTAGCCAAAAACATTCAGTACTTC
TRBV7-9	15	NA	NA	TRBJ2-2	CASSFRDRPTGELFF	TGTGCCAGCAGCTTCCGAGACAGACCCACCGGGGAGCTGTTTTTT
TRBV6-5	14	NA	NA	TRBJ1-6	CASSRTLGNSPLHF	TGTGCCAGCAGTCGGACACTGGGGAATTCACCCCTCCACTTT
TRBV5-6	14	NA	NA	TRBJ1-2	CASSSRGGNYGYTF	TGTGCCAGCAGCTCGAGGGGGGGGAACTATGGCTACACCTTC